The sequence of this TCR beta chain was determined in a study of T cell repertoires in cytomegalovirus infection. Study at large: It was the public TCR beta signatures that indicated both CMV infection and matching HLA type.

Via MiXCR, TCRdb re-called the reads, giving one row per CDR3 protein. The sample lists around 300,000 distinct CDR3 sequences, 9% to 9.5% occurring once. Whole-study findings and limits: There were HLA-C-restricted CMV-specific TCR beta clonotypes dominating the ex vivo response.

A remark on this clonotype: The antigen is not known.

From germline, CDR1 is SGHTA and CDR2 FQGNSA. The CDR3 covers 16 residues. V dropped 4 bases and J dropped 1 base, with 15 bases sitting between them. The material sequenced was PBMCs. The receptor's source is a human donor in good health (CMV status not recorded). Some clones in this sample may be carry-over from other donors' samples. This chain links TRBV7-2 with TRBJ2-3; D not resolved. CDR3 nucleotides: TGTGCCAGCAGCTCAGTCCTGCCCTCTGGCACAGATACGCAGTATTTT. This gives the protein CASSSVLPSGTDTQYF.